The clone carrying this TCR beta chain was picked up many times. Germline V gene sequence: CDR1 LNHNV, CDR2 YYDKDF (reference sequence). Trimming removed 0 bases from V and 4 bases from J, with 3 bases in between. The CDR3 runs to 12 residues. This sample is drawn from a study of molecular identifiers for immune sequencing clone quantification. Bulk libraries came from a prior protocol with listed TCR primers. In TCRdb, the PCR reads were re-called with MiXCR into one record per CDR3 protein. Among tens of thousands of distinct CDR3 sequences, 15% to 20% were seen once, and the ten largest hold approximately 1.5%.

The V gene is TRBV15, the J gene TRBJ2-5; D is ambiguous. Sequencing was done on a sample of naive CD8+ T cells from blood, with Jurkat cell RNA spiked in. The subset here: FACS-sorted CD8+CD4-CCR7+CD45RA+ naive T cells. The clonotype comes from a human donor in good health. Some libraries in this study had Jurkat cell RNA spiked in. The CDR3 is CATSRDTETQYF. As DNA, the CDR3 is TGTGCCACCAGCAGAGATACAGAGACCCAGTACTTC.